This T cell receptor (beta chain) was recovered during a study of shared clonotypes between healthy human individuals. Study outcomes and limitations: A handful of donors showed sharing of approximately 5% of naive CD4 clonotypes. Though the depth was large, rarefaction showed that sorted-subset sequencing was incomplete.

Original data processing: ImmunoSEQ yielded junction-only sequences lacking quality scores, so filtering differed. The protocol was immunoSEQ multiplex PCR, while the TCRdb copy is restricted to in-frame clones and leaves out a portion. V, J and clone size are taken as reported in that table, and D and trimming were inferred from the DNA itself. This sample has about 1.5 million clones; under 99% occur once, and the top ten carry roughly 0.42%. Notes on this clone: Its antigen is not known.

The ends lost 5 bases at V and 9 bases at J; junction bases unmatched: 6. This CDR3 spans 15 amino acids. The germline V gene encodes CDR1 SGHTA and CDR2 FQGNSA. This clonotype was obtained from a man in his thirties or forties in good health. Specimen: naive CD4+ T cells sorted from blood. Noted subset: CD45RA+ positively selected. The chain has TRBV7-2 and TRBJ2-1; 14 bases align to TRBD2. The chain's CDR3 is CASSKGLAGVGEQFF. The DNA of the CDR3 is TGTGCCAGCAGCAAGGGACTAGCGGGAGTTGGTGAGCAGTTCTTC.